A selection of T cell receptor beta chains follows, all from one sample in a study of blood T cell repertoires in COVID-19. This table comes from immunoSEQ multiplex PCR, and its TCRdb copy is limited to in-frame clones, with some not included. The table includes roughly 150,000 clones, roughly nine tenths detected once. The sequenced sample was peripheral blood. The receptor source for this set is a human donor in a cohort sampled during active COVID-19. CDR3s include the opening cysteine and the closing phenylalanine or tryptophan. Fields, in order: clone size, J gene, D gene, V gene, CDR3 protein, CDR3 DNA. D genes are given only for firm matches. Some rows have no size entry. The others give once, few or many, or a class for an expanded clone.

.,TRBJ2-7,TRBD1,TRBV13,CASSFGQGAGEQYF,TGTGCCAGCAGCTTCGGCCAGGGGGCCGGCGAGCAGTACTTC
.,TRBJ2-1,TRBD2,TRBV9,CASSGPGTSVPNEQFF,TGTGCCAGCAGCGGACCCGGGACTAGTGTCCCCAATGAGCAGTTCTTC
.,TRBJ2-1,.,TRBV9,CASSVDRYNEQFF,TGTGCCAGCAGCGTAGATCGCTACAATGAGCAGTTCTTC
.,TRBJ1-1,.,TRBV5-6,CASSLVGGNEAFF,TGTGCCAGCAGCTTGGTTGGAGGCAATGAAGCTTTCTTT
.,TRBJ2-5,.,TRBV24-1,CATSDSGETQYF,TGTGCCACCAGTGATTCCGGGGAGACCCAGTACTTC
.,TRBJ2-1,.,TRBV3-1/TRBV3-2,CASSHPETPSYNEQFF,TGTGCCAGCAGCCATCCGGAGACTCCTTCCTACAATGAGCAGTTCTTC
.,TRBJ1-5,TRBD1,TRBV10-3,CATQTGFNQPQHF,TGTGCCACGCAGACAGGGTTCAATCAGCCCCAGCATTTT
.,TRBJ1-5,.,TRBV6-5,CASRDPGGNQPQHF,TGTGCCAGCAGGGACCCCGGGGGCAATCAGCCCCAGCATTTT
.,TRBJ2-7,TRBD2,TRBV5-6,CASSPRLALSHEQYF,TGTGCCAGCAGCCCGAGACTAGCTCTGAGCCACGAGCAGTACTTC
.,TRBJ2-5,TRBD1,TRBV28,CASSRTGGLSRETQYF,TGTGCCAGCAGTCGGACAGGGGGTCTCTCTCGGGAGACCCAGTACTTC
once,TRBJ1-4,.,TRBV9,CASSARTLGPEKLFF,TGTGCCAGCAGCGCCCGGACCTTGGGGCCAGAAAAACTGTTTTTT
.,TRBJ1-2,.,TRBV2,CASSAGPGYTF,TGTGCCAGCAGCGCAGGGCCTGGCTACACCTTC
.,TRBJ2-2,.,TRBV5-1,CASSLDGGNTGELFF,TGCGCCAGCAGCTTGGACGGGGGTAACACCGGGGAGCTGTTTTTT
.,TRBJ2-7,TRBD2,TRBV7-9,CASSLTGGVLDEQYF,TGTGCCAGCAGCTTAACGGGAGGCGTTCTGGACGAGCAGTACTTC
.,TRBJ2-1,TRBD2,TRBV7-3,CASSLGPSERGTNNEQFF,TGTGCCAGCAGCTTAGGCCCGTCAGAGCGGGGGACTAACAATGAGCAGTTCTTC
once,TRBJ1-4,.,TRBV7-2,CASSLGAGVGEKLFF,TGTGCCAGCAGCTTAGGGGCAGGGGTCGGTGAAAAACTGTTTTTT
.,TRBJ1-1,.,TRBV20-1,CSASFGGNTEAFF,TGCAGTGCTAGTTTCGGGGGGAACACTGAAGCTTTCTTT
once,TRBJ1-4,TRBD1,TRBV7-3,CASSQGHGQGEQVGEKLFF,TGTGCCAGCAGCCAAGGACACGGACAGGGTGAACAGGTAGGGGAAAAACTGTTTTTT
.,TRBJ2-1,TRBD2,TRBV5-4,CASSSSGGAYNEQFF,TGTGCCAGCAGCTCTAGCGGGGGGGCTTACAATGAGCAGTTCTTC
once,TRBJ1-3,TRBD1,TRBV4-3,CASSQVRSGTGGGTIYF,TGCGCCAGCAGCCAAGTCCGTTCGGGGACAGGGGGCGGCACCATATATTTT
.,TRBJ2-7,.,TRBV6-2/TRBV6-3,CASSYLVGAYEQYF,TGTGCCAGCAGTTACCTAGTAGGAGCCTACGAGCAGTACTTC
.,TRBJ1-2,TRBD1,TRBV5-1,CASSITGQGADYGYTF,TGCGCCAGCAGCATCACTGGACAGGGGGCAGACTATGGCTACACCTTC
.,TRBJ1-2,.,TRBV6-5,CASSYSADSPYGYTF,TGTGCCAGCAGTTACTCCGCGGACAGTCCCTATGGCTACACCTTC
.,TRBJ2-7,.,TRBV5-4,CASSSPAGPEQYF,TGTGCCAGCAGCTCCCCGGCAGGGCCCGAGCAGTACTTC
.,TRBJ1-1,.,TRBV4-1,CASSRPGRDEAFF,TGCGCCAGCAGCCGTCCGGGGCGGGATGAAGCTTTCTTT
.,TRBJ1-1,.,TRBV19,CASSIRNLVAEAFF,TGTGCCAGTAGTATCCGTAACCTAGTCGCTGAAGCTTTCTTT
many,TRBJ2-1,.,TRBV9,CASSPSRNEQFF,TGTGCCAGCAGCCCCTCTCGGAATGAGCAGTTCTTC
few,TRBJ1-2,.,TRBV28,CASSFAPGRDKSYTF,TGTGCCAGCAGTTTTGCCCCCGGCAGGGATAAGAGCTACACCTTC
.,TRBJ2-5,.,TRBV7-2,CASSFDMLQETQYF,TGTGCCAGCAGCTTCGACATGCTACAAGAGACCCAGTACTTC
.,TRBJ2-7,TRBD2,TRBV4-2,CASSQVRGVSYEQYF,TGTGCCAGCAGCCAAGTGCGGGGGGTCTCCTACGAGCAGTACTTC
.,TRBJ1-4,.,TRBV30,CAWSVDSARGGEKLFF,TGTGCCTGGAGTGTAGATTCGGCCAGGGGCGGTGAAAAACTGTTTTTT
.,TRBJ2-3,.,TRBV7-9,CASSSPADTQYF,TGTGCCAGCAGCTCCCCCGCAGATACGCAGTATTTT
.,TRBJ2-7,TRBD2,TRBV28,CASSRRLAGVGEQYF,TGTGCCAGCAGTCGAAGACTAGCGGGAGTGGGTGAGCAGTACTTC
.,TRBJ1-6,.,TRBV2,CASSEDISPLHF,TGTGCCAGCAGTGAGGACATTTCACCCCTCCACTTT
.,TRBJ1-3,.,TRBV9,CASSGTDSGNTIYF,TGTGCCAGCAGCGGGACAGACTCTGGAAACACCATATATTTT
.,TRBJ2-5,TRBD2,TRBV4-3,CASSQDLAGGREVTTQYF,TGCGCCAGCAGCCAAGATTTAGCGGGGGGGCGGGAGGTTACGACCCAGTACTTC
.,TRBJ2-1,.,TRBV4-3,CASSQEAEQFF,TGCGCCAGCAGCCAAGAGGCTGAGCAGTTCTTC
.,TRBJ2-3,.,TRBV5-1,CASSFDRQWPQYF,TGCGCCAGCAGCTTTGATAGACAGTGGCCGCAGTATTTT
.,TRBJ1-2,TRBD1,TRBV28,CASSPRNGQGRGGYTF,TGTGCCAGCAGTCCCCGAAACGGACAGGGGAGGGGTGGCTACACCTTC
.,TRBJ2-7,TRBD2,TRBV28,CASSSGGPYEQYF,TGTGCCAGCAGTTCGGGGGGGCCCTACGAGCAGTACTTC
.,TRBJ2-2,TRBD1,TRBV7-3,CASRQPGQGATGELFF,TGTGCCAGCAGGCAACCGGGACAGGGGGCCACCGGGGAGCTGTTTTTT
.,TRBJ2-7,TRBD2,TRBV19,CASSMRGSSYEQYF,TGTGCCAGTAGTATGCGCGGGAGCTCCTACGAGCAGTACTTC
.,TRBJ2-1,TRBD2,TRBV7-6,CASSLELAGAANEQFF,TGTGCCAGCAGCCTTGAACTAGCGGGAGCTGCCAATGAGCAGTTCTTC
.,TRBJ2-4,TRBD2,TRBV30,CAWRQDTGLAYAKNIQYF,TGTGCCTGGAGACAAGACACGGGACTAGCGTACGCCAAAAACATTCAGTACTTC
.,TRBJ1-6,TRBD1,TRBV5-6,CASSLGQGYNSPLHF,TGTGCCAGCAGCTTGGGACAGGGGTACAATTCACCCCTCCACTTT
few,TRBJ2-3,.,TRBV10-3,CAISDRPPLGTDTQYF,TGTGCCATCAGTGATAGGCCCCCTCTCGGGACAGATACGCAGTATTTT
once,TRBJ2-3,.,TRBV4-2,CASSLRGGLDSQDTQYF,TGTGCCAGCAGCCTAAGGGGGGGACTGGACTCACAAGATACGCAGTATTTT
.,TRBJ2-5,.,TRBV6-5,CASTRQETQYF,TGTGCCAGCACCAGACAAGAGACCCAGTACTTC
.,TRBJ1-2,TRBD1,TRBV5-6,CASRLLFGQETYGYTF,TGTGCCAGCAGATTGCTATTCGGACAGGAGACCTATGGCTACACCTTC
.,TRBJ2-1,TRBD2,TRBV5-1,CASSWGLAGGDNEQFF,TGCGCCAGCAGTTGGGGTCTAGCGGGAGGGGACAATGAGCAGTTCTTC
.,TRBJ1-2,TRBD1,TRBV3-1/TRBV3-2,CASSLGAGTGGGTPYGYTF,TGTGCCAGCAGCCTCGGAGCCGGGACAGGGGGCGGAACGCCCTATGGCTACACCTTC